This TCR beta chain comes out of a study of T cell responses to AZD1222 COVID-19 vaccine. The analysis combined second doses at about 4 or about 12 weeks. The germline CDR1 and CDR2 sequences are SGHRS and YFSETQ. V lost 0 bases to trimming and J lost 0 bases, with 13 bases between them. The CDR3 contains 17 residues. Turning to this clone: Its antigen is unidentified.

Overall study results and limits: Just a handful of people given AZD1222 tested seropositive at baseline. The donor group comprised mostly white British people and more females; the analysis possibly underestimated clonal diversity. Spike was spanned by vaccine-associated CD4 TCRs, with dominance at 160-218 and 743-854.

TCRdb's copy holds only in-frame clones and misses some; the assay was immunoSEQ multiplex PCR. The table lists about 130,000 clones, around 90% of them singletons. This specimen was peripheral blood, taken 28 days after the second AZD1222 dose. This sequence was found in an adult who received the AZD1222 COVID-19 vaccine. The rearrangement joins TRBV5-1 to TRBJ1-3; D unclear. The CDR3 here is CASSLAAGIYSGNTIYF. The CDR3 DNA is TGCGCCAGCAGCTTGGCGGCAGGTATTTACTCTGGAAACACCATATATTTT.